This is a list of T cell receptor beta chains from one sample in a study of T-cell reconstitution after alpha-beta-depleted transplantation in children. TCRdb re-called the PCR reads with MiXCR, one entry per CDR3 protein. This table holds 250,000 or so distinct CDR3 sequences, around 7.5% found once. The input for sequencing was PBMCs, mostly from graft donor cells, taken 180 days after TCRalphabeta/CD19-depleted stem cell transplant. The receptors originated from a male patient between 10 and 17 years old who had a stem cell transplant for acute lymphoblastic leukemia, so the T cells may come from the graft donor. The CDR3 runs from the conserved cysteine through the conserved F or W. Fields, in order: J gene, CDR3 length, V gene, CDR3 protein.

j_gene: TRBJ2-1
len: 17
v_gene: TRBV29-1
CDR3aa: CSSSGTSGRGIYNEQFF

j_gene: TRBJ2-5
len: 13
v_gene: TRBV20-1
CDR3aa: CSARDWQQETQYF

j_gene: TRBJ1-1
len: 14
v_gene: TRBV27
CDR3aa: CASSHRGRWTEAFF

j_gene: TRBJ2-1
len: 16
v_gene: TRBV7-2
CDR3aa: CASSPPRDRGHNEQFF

j_gene: TRBJ2-1
len: 15
v_gene: TRBV10-2
CDR3aa: CASRSLADSYNEQFF

j_gene: TRBJ2-4
len: 13
v_gene: TRBV20-1
CDR3aa: CSAFRTGVNIQYF

j_gene: TRBJ1-1
len: 14
v_gene: TRBV10-1
CDR3aa: CASSDSLANTEAFF

j_gene: TRBJ2-1
len: 17
v_gene: TRBV3-1
CDR3aa: CACCQMGGLTHGNEQFF

j_gene: TRBJ1-1
len: 15
v_gene: TRBV4-1
CDR3aa: CASSQEVTLNTEAFF

j_gene: TRBJ2-2
len: 14
v_gene: TRBV9
CDR3aa: CASSVAGGPGELFF

j_gene: TRBJ2-1
len: 13
v_gene: TRBV7-7
CDR3aa: CASSLSAGNEQFF

j_gene: TRBJ1-5
len: 17
v_gene: TRBV28
CDR3aa: CASSSRQGLRGNQPQHF

j_gene: TRBJ1-1
len: 14
v_gene: TRBV3-1
CDR3aa: CASSQVQGRTEAFF

j_gene: TRBJ2-2
len: 15
v_gene: TRBV27
CDR3aa: CASSLAQGTTGELFF

j_gene: TRBJ1-3
len: 17
v_gene: TRBV12-3/TRBV12-4
CDR3aa: CASSRKQGQLSGNTIYF

j_gene: TRBJ1-2
len: 14
v_gene: TRBV7-9
CDR3aa: CASSAGLPLYGYTF

j_gene: TRBJ1-5
len: 16
v_gene: TRBV9
CDR3aa: CASSVGTGGLNQPQHF

j_gene: TRBJ1-1
len: 13
v_gene: TRBV10-3
CDR3aa: CAIGGTMNTEAFF

j_gene: TRBJ1-1
len: 15
v_gene: TRBV5-1
CDR3aa: CASSLESAGLGEAFF

j_gene: TRBJ2-2
len: 15
v_gene: TRBV6-1
CDR3aa: CASSENGQGSGELFF

j_gene: TRBJ1-2
len: 14
v_gene: TRBV19
CDR3aa: CACEPRKGEVGYTF

j_gene: TRBJ2-1
len: 15
v_gene: TRBV5-1
CDR3aa: CASSLATLAINEQFF

j_gene: TRBJ2-7
len: 14
v_gene: TRBV12-3/TRBV12-4
CDR3aa: CASRRGTTVYEQYF

j_gene: TRBJ1-3
len: 14
v_gene: TRBV6-2/TRBV6-3
CDR3aa: CASTDGSPGNTIYF

j_gene: TRBJ1-1
len: 12
v_gene: TRBV12-3/TRBV12-4
CDR3aa: CASSLIYTEAFF

j_gene: TRBJ2-1
len: 12
v_gene: TRBV9
CDR3aa: CASRGGGNEQFF

j_gene: TRBJ1-2
len: 15
v_gene: TRBV19
CDR3aa: CASSIRTGPRYGYTF

j_gene: TRBJ2-7
len: 15
v_gene: TRBV21-1
CDR3aa: CASSKEDRGSYEQYF

j_gene: TRBJ2-5
len: 11
v_gene: TRBV20-1
CDR3aa: CSATQGGTQYF

j_gene: TRBJ1-1
len: 13
v_gene: TRBV19
CDR3aa: CASSISRITEAFF

j_gene: TRBJ2-2
len: 14
v_gene: TRBV7-2
CDR3aa: CAGSRTRAGGELFF

j_gene: TRBJ2-3
len: 13
v_gene: TRBV5-1
CDR3aa: CASEAGSTDTQYF

j_gene: TRBJ1-2
len: 16
v_gene: TRBV5-1
CDR3aa: CASTPGQGTFNYGYTF

j_gene: TRBJ2-3
len: 14
v_gene: TRBV5-1
CDR3aa: CASSHLAGWDTQYF

j_gene: TRBJ1-5
len: 15
v_gene: TRBV18
CDR3aa: CASSQQGAPNQPQHF

j_gene: TRBJ2-7
len: 13
v_gene: TRBV9
CDR3aa: CASSVGDRSEQYF

j_gene: TRBJ2-7
len: 15
v_gene: TRBV29-1
CDR3aa: CSVESGSGNRYEQYF

j_gene: TRBJ1-5
len: 13
v_gene: TRBV5-5
CDR3aa: CASSSDRGGPQHF

j_gene: TRBJ1-6
len: 18
v_gene: TRBV11-1
CDR3aa: CASSLAFDRVAANSPLHF

j_gene: TRBJ2-1
len: 13
v_gene: TRBV7-2
CDR3aa: CAAVGQLYNEQFF

j_gene: TRBJ2-2
len: 14
v_gene: TRBV20-1
CDR3aa: CSASVLANTGELFF

j_gene: TRBJ1-5
len: 15
v_gene: TRBV6-1
CDR3aa: CASSPRSAGNQPQHF

j_gene: TRBJ1-2
len: 17
v_gene: TRBV12-3/TRBV12-4
CDR3aa: CASSLGGFRIANYGYTF

j_gene: TRBJ2-2
len: 14
v_gene: TRBV29-1
CDR3aa: CSNPRLANTGELFF